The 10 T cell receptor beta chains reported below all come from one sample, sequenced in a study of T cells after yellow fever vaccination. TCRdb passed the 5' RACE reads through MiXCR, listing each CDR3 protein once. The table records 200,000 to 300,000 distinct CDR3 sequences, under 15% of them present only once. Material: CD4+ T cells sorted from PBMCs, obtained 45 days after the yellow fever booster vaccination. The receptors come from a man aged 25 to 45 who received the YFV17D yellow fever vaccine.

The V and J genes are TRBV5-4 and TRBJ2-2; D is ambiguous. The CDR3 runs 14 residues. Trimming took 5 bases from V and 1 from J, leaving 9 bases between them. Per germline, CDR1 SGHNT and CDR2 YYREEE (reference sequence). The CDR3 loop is CASRIEVNTGELFF. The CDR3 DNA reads TGTGCCAGCAGGATCGAAGTGAACACCGGGGAGCTGTTTTTT. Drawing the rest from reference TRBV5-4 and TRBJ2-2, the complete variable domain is ETGVTQSPTHLIKTRGQQVTLRCSSQSGHNTVSWYQQALGQGPQFIFQYYREEENGRGNFPPRFSGLQFPNYSSELNVNALELDDSALYLCASRIEVNTGELFFGEGSRLTVL.

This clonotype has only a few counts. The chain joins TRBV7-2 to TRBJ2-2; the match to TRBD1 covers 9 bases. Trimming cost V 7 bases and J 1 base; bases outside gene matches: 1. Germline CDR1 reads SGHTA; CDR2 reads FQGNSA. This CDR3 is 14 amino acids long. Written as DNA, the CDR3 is TGTGCCAGCATGGACAGGGGGAACACCGGGGAGCTGTTTTTT. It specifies CASMDRGNTGELFF.

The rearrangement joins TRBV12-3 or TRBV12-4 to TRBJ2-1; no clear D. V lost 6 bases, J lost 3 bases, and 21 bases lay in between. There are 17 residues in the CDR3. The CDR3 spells CASRKGRGRQLYNEQFF. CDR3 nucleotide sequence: TGTGCCAGCAGAAAAGGGCGCGGTCGACAACTCTACAATGAGCAGTTCTTC.

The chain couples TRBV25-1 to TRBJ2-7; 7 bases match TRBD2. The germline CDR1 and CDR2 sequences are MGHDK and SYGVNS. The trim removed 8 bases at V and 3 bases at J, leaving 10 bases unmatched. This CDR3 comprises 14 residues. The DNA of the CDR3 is TGTGCCAGCGGGGAGGGGCGGTTTGGCTACGAGCAGTACTTC. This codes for CASGEGRFGYEQYF.

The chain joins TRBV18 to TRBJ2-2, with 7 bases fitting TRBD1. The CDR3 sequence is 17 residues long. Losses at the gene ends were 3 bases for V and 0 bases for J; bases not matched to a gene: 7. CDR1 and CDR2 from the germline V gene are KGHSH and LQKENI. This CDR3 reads CASSPFGDRANTGELFF. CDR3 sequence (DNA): TGTGCCAGCTCACCTTTCGGGGACAGAGCGAACACCGGGGAGCTGTTTTTT.

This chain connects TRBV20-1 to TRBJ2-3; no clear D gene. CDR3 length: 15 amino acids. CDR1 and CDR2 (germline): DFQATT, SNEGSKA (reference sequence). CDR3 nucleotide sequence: TGCTGTTCCCGCGGAAGGCAGGACGAAGGCCCAACGCAGTATTTT. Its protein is CCSRGRQDEGPTQYF.

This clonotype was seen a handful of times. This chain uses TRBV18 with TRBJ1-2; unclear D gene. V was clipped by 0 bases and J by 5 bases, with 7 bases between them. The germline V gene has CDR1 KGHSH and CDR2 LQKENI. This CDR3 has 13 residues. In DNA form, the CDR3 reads TGTGCCAGCTCACCACCGGCGGGGTATGGCTACACCTTC. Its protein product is CASSPPAGYGYTF.

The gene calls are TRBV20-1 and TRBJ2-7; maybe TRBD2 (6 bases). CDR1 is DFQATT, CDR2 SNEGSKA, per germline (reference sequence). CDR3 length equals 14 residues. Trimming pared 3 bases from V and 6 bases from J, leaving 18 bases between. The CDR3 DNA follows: TGCAGTGCTAGTTGGGGTGCCCAGGGAGGCGAGCAGTACTTC. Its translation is CSASWGAQGGEQYF.

Written as DNA, the CDR3 is TGTGCCAGCAGTTTGGGACTAGGACCTAGCTCCTACAATGAGCAGTTCTTC. Amino acid sequence: CASSLGLGPSSYNEQFF. The V gene is TRBV12-3 or TRBV12-4, the J gene TRBJ2-1, with 8 positions matching TRBD2. V gave up 3 bases and J gave up 0 bases; unmatched junction bases: 7. There are 17 residues in the CDR3.

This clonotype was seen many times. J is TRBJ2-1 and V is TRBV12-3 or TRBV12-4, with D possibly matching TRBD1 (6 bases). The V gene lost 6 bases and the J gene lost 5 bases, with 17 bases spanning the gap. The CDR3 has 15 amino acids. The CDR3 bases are TGTGCCAGCAGCCCGACGAGGACAGCTCACAATGAGCAGTTCTTC. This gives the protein CASSPTRTAHNEQFF.